Sequencing of this TCR beta chain was carried out in a study of T cell responses to AZD1222 COVID-19 vaccine. Germline values: CDR1 LNHDA, CDR2 SQIVND (reference sequence). The CDR3 loop spans 13 amino acids. Trimming stripped 5 bases from V and 4 bases from J, with 9 bases between. Only in-frame clones appear in the TCRdb table, and some are missing; sequencing was by immunoSEQ multiplex PCR. Of 130,000 to 150,000 clones in the sample, around nine tenths were seen once. Study-wide results and caveats: AZD1222 recipients seropositive at baseline numbered only 5 to 7. Repertoires were sampled only after the peak T cell response. Within unmutated variant regions lay the reported targets of nearly half of spike-specific TCRs. Donors, mostly white British, included more females; clonal diversity was possibly underestimated.

Worth noting for this clone: What it binds is unknown.

The sequence was collected from an adult in good health. This specimen was peripheral blood, taken on day 0 of AZD1222 vaccination. This chain uses TRBV19 with TRBJ1-5; a possible D gene is TRBD1 (6 bases). This CDR3 is CASSADRNQPQHF. CDR3 DNA: TGTGCCAGTAGTGCTGACAGGAATCAGCCCCAGCATTTT.